A single T cell receptor beta chain is shown here with its context. The antigen remains unidentified. The data were taken from a study of cytomegalovirus exposure and HLA in healthy donors. The study's findings and limits: Later analysis revealed greater clonal expansion in HLA-associated TCR beta chains than in equally common others.

The PCR was carried out with 60 Vbeta primers and 13 Jbeta primers. The table came from immunoSEQ multiplex PCR; TCRdb's copy has only in-frame clones and leaves some out. Among around 200,000 clones listed, roughly 90% were seen once. Donors had nominal health at sampling but likely had unrecorded immune exposures. Between the trimmed V and J ends, which lost 1 base and 8 bases, there was a span of 4 bases. Germline V gene data show CDR1 as SGHRS and CDR2 as YFSETQ. The CDR3 is 11 amino acids. Sequencing was carried out using PBMCs. The rearrangement joins TRBV5-1 to TRBJ2-1; no definite D call. This receptor was identified in a woman aged 25 to 39 in good health and CMV-seronegative. CDR3: CASSLYHEQFF. In nucleotides, the CDR3 is TGCGCCAGCAGCTTGTATCATGAGCAGTTCTTC.